This T cell receptor (beta chain) is from a study of PD-1 blockade in mismatch repair-deficient tumors. About the research overall: Patients had eleven to twelve mismatch repair-deficient cancer types, all previously treated and progressing.

The repertoire was sequenced with immunoSEQ multiplex PCR; TCRdb's copy has only in-frame clones and lacks some. The table includes about 60,000 clones, about nine tenths detected once. V lost 0 bases and J 3 bases, leaving 12 bases between the germline ends. The CDR3 consists of 15 residues. Germline V gene lookup returns CDR1 MNHEY and CDR2 SVGAGI. The material was peripheral blood, obtained 52 weeks after starting pembrolizumab. The chain links TRBV6-5 to TRBJ2-7, with D unclear. This TCR came from an adult with mismatch repair-deficient cancer. The CDR3 DNA follows: TGTGCCAGCAGTTACTCTTCCCGGACGGTCTACGAGCAGTACTTC. It specifies CASSYSSRTVYEQYF.